This T cell receptor (beta chain) was captured in a study of cytomegalovirus exposure and HLA in healthy donors. Study observations and caveats: Per a prior analysis, the majority of TCR beta V segments were productive roughly 90% or roughly 30% of the time. There were some V segments, including TRBV6-2 and TRBV6-3, excluded as indistinguishable.

With regard to this clone: Its antigen is still unknown.

Trimming at V came to 0 bases and at J to 5 bases, leaving 7 bases not matched to a gene. The CDR3 extends over 17 amino acids. The germline V gene encodes CDR1 LGHNA and CDR2 YNFKEQ. The PCR had 60 Vbeta and 13 Jbeta primers. Libraries were prepared by immunoSEQ multiplex PCR; TCRdb keeps only in-frame clonotypes and omits some of them. Of 180,000 or so clones in the sample, around three quarters were seen once. The TCR was taken from a woman in her fifties or sixties in good health and CMV-seronegative. V and J are TRBV4-2 and TRBJ2-5; 12 bases are a match to TRBD2. The sequenced material came from PBMCs. The CDR3 protein is CASSQDTGLAGTETQYF. The CDR3 nucleotides are TGTGCCAGCAGCCAAGATACGGGACTAGCGGGCACGGAGACCCAGTACTTC.